These 11 T cell receptor beta chains originate from one sample sequenced in a study of cytomegalovirus exposure and HLA in healthy donors. This PCR relied on a set of 60 Vbeta primers and 13 Jbeta primers. TCRdb keeps only in-frame clones here, not all; method: immunoSEQ multiplex PCR. The table lists over 85,000 clones, approximately 76% of them singletons. The sequenced sample was PBMCs. These receptors came from a man aged 35 to 55 in good health and CMV-seronegative.

This clone has only a few counts. The V call is TRBV6-5, the J call TRBJ1-1; possible D gene TRBD1, 5 bases. Germline values: CDR1 MNHEY, CDR2 SVGAGI. CDR3 length: 13 residues. Trimming took off 6 bases at V and 7 bases at J, with 15 bases between the two ends. CDR3 residues: CASSPSRASEAFF. The DNA for the CDR3 is TGTGCCAGCAGCCCCTCCAGGGCGAGTGAAGCTTTCTTT.

The J gene is TRBJ1-6, the V gene TRBV30; D unresolved. V lost 8 bases and J 3 bases, leaving 14 bases between the germline ends. The germline V gene encodes CDR1 GTSNPN and CDR2 SVGIG (reference sequence). The CDR3 covers 14 residues. The CDR3 DNA is TGTGCCCGTAATCGGGGTGGCTATAATTCACCCCTCCACTTT. Its protein product is CARNRGGYNSPLHF.

The chain employs TRBV6-5 and TRBJ1-5; 9 nucleotides agree with TRBD1. The CDR3 loop spans 15 amino acids. Germline CDR1 and CDR2: MNHEY and SVGAGI. After removal of 6 bases from V and 4 bases from J, the junction contained 7 bases not matched to a gene. CDR3 sequence (DNA): TGTGCCAGCAGCACGACAGGGGGTACAAATCAGCCCCAGCATTTT. It specifies CASSTTGGTNQPQHF.

The chain uses TRBV6-1 and TRBJ1-1; D gene unclear. With 2 bases removed from V and 4 bases from J, the gap between germline ends came to 11 bases. This CDR3 contains 14 residues. Per germline, CDR1 MNHNS and CDR2 SASEGT. The CDR3 loop reads CASSELPPGTEAFF. The CDR3 DNA reads as TGTGCCAGCAGTGAACTACCCCCGGGCACTGAAGCTTTCTTT.

The chain joins TRBV20-1 to TRBJ1-1; D is unclear. V was pared by 6 bases and J by 9 bases, with 14 bases between. Germline V gives CDR1 DFQATT, CDR2 SNEGSKA (reference sequence). CDR3 length equals 11 residues. The CDR3 protein is CSASTGVQAFF. The CDR3 DNA reads as TGCAGTGCCTCCACCGGGGTTCAAGCTTTCTTT.

The chain links TRBV5-1 to TRBJ1-2, with 9 positions matching TRBD1. The trim removed 5 bases at V and 8 bases at J, leaving 4 bases unmatched. CDR1 and CDR2 from the germline V gene are SGHRS and YFSETQ. CDR3 size: 12 residues. The CDR3 DNA reads as TGCGCCAGCAGGGGACAGGGAGACGGCTACACCTTC. It codes for CASRGQGDGYTF.

The V call is TRBV25-1, the J call TRBJ1-5; possibly TRBD1 for D (5 bases). V lost 3 bases and J lost 2, with 8 bases in between. Germline CDR1 is MGHDK and CDR2 is SYGVNS. CDR3 length: 14 amino acids. In DNA form, the CDR3 reads TGTGCCAGCAGTGATCTACAGGGCAATCAGCCCCAGCATTTT. It encodes CASSDLQGNQPQHF.

V gene TRBV7-9 combines with J gene TRBJ1-2; tentatively, D is TRBD1 (5 bases). Germline CDR1 SEHNR, CDR2 FQNEAQ (reference sequence). With 6 bases removed from V and 11 bases from J, the gap between germline ends came to 13 bases. This CDR3 comprises 11 residues. This CDR3 is CASSLGAEYTF. DNA of the CDR3: TGTGCCAGCAGTCTAGGGGCAGAGTACACCTTC.

This chain joins TRBV18 and TRBJ1-5; D possibly corresponds to TRBD1 (6 bases). Trimming took off 5 bases at V and 0 bases at J, with 11 bases between the two ends. This CDR3 is 15 amino acids long. Looked up from germline, CDR1 is KGHSH and CDR2 is LQKENI. In DNA, the CDR3 is TGTGCCAGCTCATTGGGACATTATAGCAATCAGCCCCAGCATTTT. Translating gives CASSLGHYSNQPQHF.

CDR3 DNA sequence: TGTGCCAGCAGGAGCGGGGGGACCTCCGGGGAGACCCAGTACTTC. It is translated as CASRSGGTSGETQYF. The V gene is TRBV6-1, the J gene TRBJ2-5, with 9 bases matching TRBD2. Germline loops: CDR1 MNHNS, CDR2 SASEGT. With 6 bases clipped from V and 5 bases from J, the junction kept 10 bases outside the gene matches. This CDR3 contains 15 residues.

V is TRBV28 and J is TRBJ1-1, with a weak D call TRBD1 (5 bases). There are 13 residues in the CDR3. CDR1 is MDHEN and CDR2 is SYDVKM in the germline V gene. The V and J ends lost 2 bases and 2 bases respectively, with 6 bases between them. The CDR3 loop is CASSLQGNTEAFF. CDR3 bases: TGTGCCAGCAGTTTACAGGGAAACACTGAAGCTTTCTTT.